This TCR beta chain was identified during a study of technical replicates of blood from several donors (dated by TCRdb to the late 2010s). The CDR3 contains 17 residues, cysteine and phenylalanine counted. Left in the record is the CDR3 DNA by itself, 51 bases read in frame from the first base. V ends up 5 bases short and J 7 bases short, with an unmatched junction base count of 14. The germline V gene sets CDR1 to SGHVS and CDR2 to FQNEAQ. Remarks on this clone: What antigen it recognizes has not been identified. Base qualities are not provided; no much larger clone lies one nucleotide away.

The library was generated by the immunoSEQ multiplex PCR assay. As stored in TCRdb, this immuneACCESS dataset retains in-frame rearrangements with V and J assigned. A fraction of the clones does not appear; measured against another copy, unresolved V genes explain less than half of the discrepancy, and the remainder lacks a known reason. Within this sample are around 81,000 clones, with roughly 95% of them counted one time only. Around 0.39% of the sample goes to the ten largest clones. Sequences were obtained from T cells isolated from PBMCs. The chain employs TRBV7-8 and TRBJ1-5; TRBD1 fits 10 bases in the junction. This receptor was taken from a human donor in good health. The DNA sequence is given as TGTGCCAGCAGCCTAAACTCTCCGGGGACAGGGGTCCAGCCCCAGCATTTT. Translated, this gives CASSLNSPGTGVQPQHF.